The 13 T cell receptor beta chains below were found in one sample sequenced in a study of shared clonotypes between healthy human individuals. Here immunoSEQ multiplex PCR was the method, and the copy in TCRdb shows in-frame clones only, minus some. Among over a million clones listed, 96% were seen once. Sequencing was carried out using naive CD4+ T cells sorted from blood. Subset described: CD45RA+ positively selected. These receptors were obtained from a man between 25 and 39 years old in good health.

Note on this clone: Other DNA sequences from this sample encode an identical CDR3 as well. V and J are TRBV7-9 and TRBJ2-7; 12 bases match TRBD2. Looked up from germline, CDR1 is SEHNR and CDR2 is FQNEAQ (reference sequence). Unmatched junction bases numbered 4, after V lost 5 bases and J lost 2 bases. The CDR3 has 15 residues. For the CDR3, the DNA is TGTGCCAGCAGCCCACTAGCGGGAGGAACCTACGAGCAGTACTTC. It translates to CASSPLAGGTYEQYF.

Comment on this clone: Sequence at one end of the junction differs from germline and may be a read error. DNA of the CDR3: TGTGCCAGCAGCTTAACGGCCTACGATGAGCAGTTCTTC. Its protein product is CASSLTAYDEQFF. The chain employs TRBV7-3 and TRBJ2-1; the D is unclear. Germline V CDR1 and CDR2: SGHTA, FQGTGA. The CDR3 extends over 13 amino acids. Filled out from reference TRBV7-3 and TRBJ2-1, the complete variable domain reads GAGVSQTPSNKVTEKGKYVELRCDPISGHTALYWYRQSLGQGPEFLIYFQGTGAADDSGLPNDRFFAVRPEGSVSTLKIQRTERGDSAVYLCASSLTAYDEQFFGPGTRLTVL.

The rearrangement joins TRBV6-6 to TRBJ1-5; no clear D gene. Trimming pared 6 bases from V and 2 bases from J, leaving 11 bases between. The CDR3 extends over 14 amino acids. CDR1 is MNHNY, CDR2 SVGAGI, per germline (reference sequence). CDR3 bases: TGTGCCAGCAGCACCCCAGGCGGCAATCAGCCCCAGCATTTT. It translates to CASSTPGGNQPQHF.

Comment on this clone: The same CDR3 can be traced to other DNA sequences in this sample. V is TRBV6-5 and J is TRBJ1-3; D possibly corresponds to TRBD1 (5 bases). Per the germline V gene, CDR1 is MNHEY and CDR2 is SVGAGI. The CDR3 runs to 14 residues. V lost 0 bases, J lost 4 bases, and 7 bases lay in between. CDR3 in amino acids: CASSYSGGGNTIYF. CDR3 nucleotides: TGTGCCAGCAGTTACTCTGGGGGGGGAAACACCATATATTTT.

CDR3 in amino acids: CASSYSWTGVGGYTF. For the CDR3, the DNA is TGTGCCAGCAGCTACTCCTGGACAGGGGTCGGTGGCTACACCTTC. The gene calls are TRBV7-9 and TRBJ1-2; 9 nucleotides line up with TRBD1. CDR1 and CDR2 from the germline V gene are SEHNR and FQNEAQ (reference sequence). The V and J ends lost 4 bases and 7 bases, in that order; junction bases with no gene match: 10. The CDR3 length is 15 residues.

Notes on this clone: Additional DNA sequences in this sample encode the identical CDR3. V is TRBV5-6 and J is TRBJ1-5, with a possible D match to TRBD1 (5 bases). The CDR3 length is 14 residues. Germline V gene data show CDR1 as SGHDT and CDR2 as YYEEEE. The V gene lost 2 bases and the J gene lost 4 bases, with 10 bases spanning the gap. The CDR3 loop is CASSFRGSNQPQHF. The CDR3 nucleotides read TGTGCCAGCAGCTTCCGGGGCTCTAATCAGCCCCAGCATTTT.

V gene TRBV19 combines with J gene TRBJ1-5; D remains ambiguous. In germline, CDR1 is LNHDA, CDR2 SQIVND (reference sequence). This CDR3 is 16 amino acids long. Deletions cut 4 bases from V and 2 bases from J, with 15 bases between. The CDR3 here is CASSTPTGVGNQPQHF. The CDR3 DNA follows: TGTGCCAGTAGTACTCCCACCGGGGTTGGCAATCAGCCCCAGCATTTT.

V usage is TRBV7-2 and J usage is TRBJ1-1, with D possibly matching TRBD1 (6 bases). This CDR3 region has 16 residues. V was clipped by 5 bases and J by 0 bases, with 16 bases between them. Germline V gives CDR1 SGHTA, CDR2 FQGNSA. The CDR3 spells CASSPGRGRVNTEAFF. CDR3 nucleotide sequence: TGTGCCAGCAGCCCTGGGAGGGGGAGGGTGAACACTGAAGCTTTCTTT.

The rearrangement links TRBV18 to TRBJ2-3; 13 bases match TRBD2. The CDR3 runs to 17 residues. With 4 bases clipped from V and 4 bases from J, the junction kept 8 bases outside the gene matches. Germline V gene lookup returns CDR1 KGHSH and CDR2 LQKENI. The CDR3 DNA follows: TGTGCCAGCTCACTCGCGCGGACTAGCGGGAGCTCAGATACGCAGTATTTT. This translates into CASSLARTSGSSDTQYF.

This rearrangement joins TRBV29-1 to TRBJ2-5; TRBD2 aligns across 8 bases. This CDR3 contains 13 residues. The junction had 11 bases not matched to a gene; V was cut back by 4 bases and J by 10 bases. CDR1 and CDR2 (germline): SQVTM, ANQGSEA. CDR3 coding DNA: TGCAGCGTTGTTCGGGGTTCCGGGGGGGGCCAGTACTTC. It yields the protein CSVVRGSGGGQYF.

A remark on this clone: In the same sample, other DNA sequences code for this CDR3. The rearrangement uses TRBV9 and TRBJ2-7; TRBD2 is a possible D gene (6 bases). The V and J ends lost 0 bases and 2 bases respectively, with 12 bases between them. Germline V gene data show CDR1 as SGDLS and CDR2 as YYNGEE. There are 15 residues in the CDR3. The CDR3 region is CASSVGGSGTYEQYF. CDR3 coding DNA: TGTGCCAGCAGCGTAGGTGGTAGCGGAACCTACGAGCAGTACTTC.

This chain joins TRBV27 and TRBJ1-1; D is ambiguous. The germline V gene encodes CDR1 MNHEY and CDR2 SMNVEV (reference sequence). The ends were cut back, 7 bases at V and 0 bases at J, with 9 bases in the middle. This CDR3 has 13 amino acids. The CDR3 DNA reads TGTGCCAGCAAGGGTGTAGTGAACACTGAAGCTTTCTTT. Its translation is CASKGVVNTEAFF.

The rearrangement joins TRBV4-1 to TRBJ2-7; 9 nucleotides align to TRBD1. The germline CDR1 and CDR2 sequences are MGHRA and YSYEKL. Trimming at V came to 3 bases and at J to 2 bases, leaving 5 bases not matched to a gene. This CDR3 has 15 residues. This chain's CDR3 is CASSQRQGVTYEQYF. The CDR3, as DNA: TGCGCCAGCAGCCAGAGACAGGGGGTCACCTACGAGCAGTACTTC.